This TCR beta chain derives from a study of shared clonotypes between healthy human individuals. Study summary: Plates per donor: three CD4 naive, three CD4 memory, two CD8 naive, one CD8 memory.

The method was immunoSEQ multiplex PCR; TCRdb's version includes in-frame clones alone and lacks a portion of them. The repertoire holds roughly 1,500,000 clones, with about 98.5% as singletons. This CDR3 region has 13 residues. CDR1 is MGHDK, CDR2 SYGVNS, per germline. J lost 10 bases, V lost 7 bases, and 9 bases had no gene match. This clone was seen once. Sample: naive CD4+ T cells sorted from blood. As to subset: CD45RA+ positively selected. The origin of this receptor is a man younger than 40 in good health. The rearrangement uses TRBV25-1 and TRBJ1-4; 7 positions match TRBD1. CDR3 amino acids: CASKGQLLGKLFF. The CDR3 region has the DNA TGTGCCAGCAAGGGACAGCTCCTGGGAAAACTGTTTTTT.